Listed below are T cell receptor beta chains from one sample, sequenced in a study of T-cell reconstitution after alpha-beta-depleted transplantation in children. MiXCR, run by TCRdb on the PCR reads, gives a single entry per CDR3 protein. The sample lists hundreds of thousands of distinct CDR3 sequences, around 13% occurring once. The sample consisted of PBMCs, taken before TCRalphabeta/CD19-depleted stem cell transplant. The origin of the receptors is a girl aged 2 to 10 with congenital amegakaryocytic thrombocytopenia, due to receive a stem cell transplant. Each CDR3 is given with its conserved first and last residue. Each record gives: V gene, D gene, clone size, J gene, CDR3 DNA, CDR3 protein. The D gene is left open where the match is weak. Size values are once, few and many counts, or a class for expanded clones, and some rows have none.

>TRBV20-1|TRBD1|many|TRBJ1-2
TGCAGTGCTAGAGACGCAGGGGGCGCTGGCTATGGCTACACCTTC
CSARDAGGAGYGYTF
>TRBV12-3/TRBV12-4|NA|NA|TRBJ2-7
TGTGCCAGCAGTTTTTCGAGGGAGGCCGAGCAGTACTTC
CASSFSREAEQYF
>TRBV10-3|NA|few|TRBJ1-6
TGTGCCATCAGTGAATGGGGCAGGGCTACACCCCTCCACTTT
CAISEWGRATPLHF
>TRBV6-2/TRBV6-3|NA|NA|TRBJ2-7
TGTGCCAGCAGTTTGGAGCCCTCCGAAAGCTACGAGCAGTACTTC
CASSLEPSESYEQYF
>TRBV29-1|TRBD1|many|TRBJ1-2
TGCAGCGTTGGGGGACAGGAGGTTTATGGCTACACCTTC
CSVGGQEVYGYTF
>TRBV5-6|NA|NA|TRBJ1-1
TGTGCCAGCACCGTCCGACTGAGGGGAGCTTTCTTT
CASTVRLRGAFF
>TRBV29-1|NA|many|TRBJ2-2
TGCAGCGTGGGGGAAGGACATTACACCGGGGAGCTGTTTTTT
CSVGEGHYTGELFF
>TRBV6-1|TRBD1|NA|TRBJ2-1
TGTGCCAGCAGTGAACGGCCCCCCGGGACAGGGGGAAACAATGAGCAGTTCTTC
CASSERPPGTGGNNEQFF
>TRBV7-2|NA|NA|TRBJ2-2
TGTGCCAGCAGCTTCGCCGTCCCCGGGACGACGTTAACCGGGGAGCTGTTTTTT
CASSFAVPGTTLTGELFF
>TRBV20-1|TRBD2|NA|TRBJ2-7
TGCAGTGCTAGAGAGGGCGGGAGCCCCTACGAGCAGTACTTC
CSAREGGSPYEQYF
>TRBV23-1|NA|NA|TRBJ1-5
TGCGCCAGCAGTCAATCACCGAGTCAGCCCCAGCATTTT
CASSQSPSQPQHF
>TRBV7-9|NA|NA|TRBJ2-3
TGTGCCAGCAGCCCAGGATGGGCAGATACGCAGTATTTT
CASSPGWADTQYF
>TRBV10-3|TRBD2|many|TRBJ2-1
TGTGCCATCATTAACGGGAGGAATGAGCAGTTCTTC
CAIINGRNEQFF
>TRBV5-1|NA|NA|TRBJ1-5
TGCGCCAAGACGGGGCGGGATAGCAATCAGCCCCAGCATTTT
CAKTGRDSNQPQHF
>TRBV20-1|NA|many|TRBJ2-5
TGCAGCGCCAGAGTGCGGGAGACCCAGTACTTC
CSARVRETQYF
>TRBV12-3/TRBV12-4|NA|many|TRBJ2-3
TGTGCCAGCGCCTCTGTGGGCCCCACAGATACGCAGTATTTT
CASASVGPTDTQYF
>TRBV15|NA|NA|TRBJ1-2
TGTGCCACCAGCACTCCGGGACACTTGCCGAGGGGCTATGGCTACACCTTC
CATSTPGHLPRGYGYTF
>TRBV6-1|NA|many|TRBJ1-2
TGTGCCAGCAGTGACTACGGACATTCTAACTATGGCTACACCTTC
CASSDYGHSNYGYTF
>TRBV29-1|TRBD2|NA|TRBJ2-1
TGCAGCGCCTACGGGACTAGCGGGAGCACGTCCTACAATGAGCAGTTCTTC
CSAYGTSGSTSYNEQFF
>TRBV20-1|NA|many|TRBJ1-1
TGCAGTGCCAGAGACCAAGTGGGAGCTTTCTTT
CSARDQVGAFF
>TRBV7-2|TRBD2|NA|TRBJ2-5
TGTGCCAGCGCGCCGGGACTAGCGGGAGAGACCCAGTACTTC
CASAPGLAGETQYF
>TRBV20-1|TRBD2|NA|TRBJ2-7
TGCAGTGCTAGAGATCGGGGTAGTGGACTAGCCTTTTACGAGCAGTACTTC
CSARDRGSGLAFYEQYF
>TRBV5-1|NA|many|TRBJ1-1
TGCGCCAGCAGCCCAGAGGGGGCTGAAGCTTTCTTT
CASSPEGAEAFF
>TRBV2|TRBD2|NA|TRBJ2-1
TGTGCCAGCAGTGAAGGGGCGGGAGCAAACTACAATGAGCAGTTCTTC
CASSEGAGANYNEQFF